Included here is one T cell receptor beta chain sequence, with context. V lost 0 bases and J 5 bases, leaving 14 bases between the germline ends. Germline-derived CDR1 and CDR2 are SGHRS and YFSETQ. This CDR3 region has 15 residues. These data are taken from a study of blood T cell repertoires in COVID-19. About the research overall: COVID-19 samples, acute and convalescent, were from the United States, Italy and Spain. PBMCs, B-cell-depleted T cells, or T cells were the source of the cDNA or gDNA that made up the material.

Repertoires were generated with immunoSEQ multiplex PCR, while TCRdb's copy carries only in-frame clones and drops some. The repertoire holds tens of thousands of clones, roughly 80% seen once, with roughly 4.8% in the top ten. This rearrangement joins TRBV5-1 to TRBJ2-5, with D possibly TRBD2 on 7 matching bases. The sample was peripheral blood. The sequence was obtained from a woman in her seventies with acute or convalescent COVID-19. The CDR3 sequence is CASSLAGGHSETQYF. CDR3 sequence (DNA): TGCGCCAGCAGCTTGGCCGGGGGGCATTCGGAGACCCAGTACTTC. Together with reference TRBV5-1 and TRBJ2-5, the CDR3 gives the full variable domain: KAGVTQTPRYLIKTRGQQVTLSCSPISGHRSVSWYQQTPGQGLQFLFEYFSETQRNKGNFPGRFSGRQFSNSRSEMNVSTLELGDSALYLCASSLAGGHSETQYFGPGTRLLVL.